This record concerns one T cell receptor (beta chain) sequence. Likely a read error: the CDR3 ends without its conserved phenylalanine or tryptophan. The data were produced by immunoSEQ multiplex PCR, yet TCRdb's version contains in-frame clones alone and is incomplete. The sample has roughly 83,000 clones; 85% to 90% are singletons. The V gene's germline CDR1 is SNHLY and CDR2 FYNNEI. Trimming removed 8 bases from V and 0 bases from J, with 8 bases in between. CDR3 length equals 13 residues. This sample stems from a study of glioma-infiltrating T cells after dendritic cell vaccination. Study context: Samples are from glioblastoma patients in Phase I and II dendritic cell vaccine trials.

The V and J genes are TRBV2 and TRBJ1-5; D not resolved. The receptor comes from a human donor with glioblastoma. The sequencing here drew on blood, taken before dendritic cell vaccination. The CDR3 sequence: CASSTYSNQPQHL. The DNA for the CDR3 is TGTGCCAGCTCTACATATAGCAATCAGCCCCAGCATCTT.